This T cell receptor beta chain stems from a study of cytomegalovirus exposure and HLA in healthy donors. Study in general: One earlier analysis, a look at about 179 million T cells, found around 110 million unique TCR beta sequences. General observations from the study: There was a cluster of highly shared sequence variants that was likely a sequencing artifact.

This CDR3 contains 15 residues. J gave up 6 bases and V 4 bases, and 11 bases lay outside the gene matches. Germline V gene lookup returns CDR1 SGHNT and CDR2 YYREEE (reference sequence). This clone was detected a few times. Its antigen is unidentified. PCR primers comprised 60 Vbeta and 13 Jbeta primers. The table came from immunoSEQ multiplex PCR; TCRdb's copy has only in-frame clones and leaves some out. The sample includes 200,000 to 250,000 clones, approximately 82% of them seen just once. The receptor's source is a man in his late teens or twenties in good health and CMV-seronegative. Sequenced: PBMCs. This chain uses TRBV5-4 with TRBJ2-7; 9 nucleotides agree with TRBD1. The CDR3 DNA reads TGTGCCAGCAGCCCAGCTGGGACAGGGTTTCGCGAGCAGTACTTC. Protein: CASSPAGTGFREQYF.